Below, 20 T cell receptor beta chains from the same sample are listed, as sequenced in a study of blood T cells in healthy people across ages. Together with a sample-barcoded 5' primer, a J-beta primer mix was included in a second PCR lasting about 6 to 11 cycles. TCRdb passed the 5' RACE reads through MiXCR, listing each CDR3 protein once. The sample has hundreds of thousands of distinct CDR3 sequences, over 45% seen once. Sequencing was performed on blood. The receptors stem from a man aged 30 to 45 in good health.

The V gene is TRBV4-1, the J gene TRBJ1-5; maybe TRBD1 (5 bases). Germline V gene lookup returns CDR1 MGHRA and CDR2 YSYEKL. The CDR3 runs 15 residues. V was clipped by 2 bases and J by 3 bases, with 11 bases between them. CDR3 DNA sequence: TGCGCCAGCAGCCAATGGCAGGGACCCAATCAGCCCCAGCATTTT. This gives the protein CASSQWQGPNQPQHF.

Here the CDR3 DNA reads TGCAGCGTGGCTCAGGGGGGGAATCAGCCCCAGCATTTT. Encoded protein: CSVAQGGNQPQHF. The chain combines TRBV29-1 with TRBJ1-5; 7 bases map to TRBD1. V dropped 6 bases and J dropped 4; count of bases not matched to a gene: 6. CDR1 SQVTM and CDR2 ANQGSEA come from the germline V gene. The CDR3 sequence is 13 residues long.

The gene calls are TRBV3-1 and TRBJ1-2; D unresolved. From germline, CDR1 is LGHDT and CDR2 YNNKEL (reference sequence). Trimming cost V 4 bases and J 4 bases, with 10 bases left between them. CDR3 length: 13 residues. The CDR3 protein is CASSPQDGYGYTF. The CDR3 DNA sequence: TGTGCCAGCAGCCCCCAGGACGGCTATGGCTACACCTTC.

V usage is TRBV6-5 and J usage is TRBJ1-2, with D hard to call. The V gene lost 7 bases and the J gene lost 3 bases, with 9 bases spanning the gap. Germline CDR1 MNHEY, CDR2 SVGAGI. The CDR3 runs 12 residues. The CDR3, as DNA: TGTGCCAGCATGGGCCAGTACTATGGCTACACCTTC. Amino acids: CASMGQYYGYTF.

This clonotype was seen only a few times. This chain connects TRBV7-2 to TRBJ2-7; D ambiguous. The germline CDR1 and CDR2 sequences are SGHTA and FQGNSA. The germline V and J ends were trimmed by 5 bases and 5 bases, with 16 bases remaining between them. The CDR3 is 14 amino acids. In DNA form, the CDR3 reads TGTGCCAGCAGCAAAGCCGGACCTGCGGACGAGCAGTACTTC. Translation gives CASSKAGPADEQYF.

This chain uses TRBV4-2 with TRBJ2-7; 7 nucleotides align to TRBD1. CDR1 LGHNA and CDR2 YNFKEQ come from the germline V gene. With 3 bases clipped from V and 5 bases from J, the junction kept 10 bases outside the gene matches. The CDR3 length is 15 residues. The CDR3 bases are TGTGCCAGCAGCCATGCCTCCGACAGGGCCGACGAGCAGTACTTC. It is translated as CASSHASDRADEQYF.

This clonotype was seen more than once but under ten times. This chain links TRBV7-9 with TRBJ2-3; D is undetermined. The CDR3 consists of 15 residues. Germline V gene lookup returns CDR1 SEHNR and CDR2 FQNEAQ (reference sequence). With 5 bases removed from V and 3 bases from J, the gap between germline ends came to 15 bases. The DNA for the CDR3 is TGTGCCAGCAGCATTCGGACGGATGCGACAGATACGCAGTATTTT. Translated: CASSIRTDATDTQYF.

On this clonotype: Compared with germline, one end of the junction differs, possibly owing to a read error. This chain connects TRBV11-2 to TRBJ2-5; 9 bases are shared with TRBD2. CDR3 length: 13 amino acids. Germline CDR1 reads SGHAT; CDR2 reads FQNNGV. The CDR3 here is CTSGGRGKETQYF. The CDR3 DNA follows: TGTACCAGCGGGGGGCGCGGCAAAGAGACCCAGTACTTC. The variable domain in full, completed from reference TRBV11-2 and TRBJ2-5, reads EAGVAQSPRYKIIEKRQSVAFWCNPISGHATLYWYQQILGQGPKLLIQFQNNGVVDDSQLPKDRFSAERLKGVDSTLKIQPAKLEDSAVYLCTSGGRGKETQYFGPGTRLLVL.

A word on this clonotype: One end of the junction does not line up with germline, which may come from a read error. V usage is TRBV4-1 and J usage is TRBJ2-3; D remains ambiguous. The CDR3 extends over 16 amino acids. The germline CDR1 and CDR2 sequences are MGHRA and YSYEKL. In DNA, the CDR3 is TGCGCCAGCAGCCAAGAAAACTCCTTTCTCACATATACGCAGTATTTT. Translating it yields CASSQENSFLTYTQYF.

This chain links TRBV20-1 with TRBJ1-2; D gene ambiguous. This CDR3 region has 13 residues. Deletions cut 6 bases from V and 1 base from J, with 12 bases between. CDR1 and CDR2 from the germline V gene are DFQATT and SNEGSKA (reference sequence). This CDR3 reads CSASTTLNYGYTF. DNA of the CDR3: TGCAGTGCCTCCACTACACTTAACTATGGCTACACCTTC.

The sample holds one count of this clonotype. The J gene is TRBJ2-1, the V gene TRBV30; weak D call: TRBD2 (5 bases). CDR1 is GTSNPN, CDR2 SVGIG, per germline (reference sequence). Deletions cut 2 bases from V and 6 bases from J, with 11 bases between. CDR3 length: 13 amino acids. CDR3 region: CAWSQLVGNEQFF. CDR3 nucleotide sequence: TGTGCCTGGAGTCAACTAGTCGGCAATGAGCAGTTCTTC.

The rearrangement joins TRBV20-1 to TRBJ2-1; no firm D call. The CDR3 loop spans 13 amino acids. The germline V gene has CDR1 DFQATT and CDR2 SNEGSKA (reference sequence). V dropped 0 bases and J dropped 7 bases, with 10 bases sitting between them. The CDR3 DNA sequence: TGCAGTGCTAGAGATCTAAGTGAGAATGAGCAGTTCTTC. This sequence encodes CSARDLSENEQFF.

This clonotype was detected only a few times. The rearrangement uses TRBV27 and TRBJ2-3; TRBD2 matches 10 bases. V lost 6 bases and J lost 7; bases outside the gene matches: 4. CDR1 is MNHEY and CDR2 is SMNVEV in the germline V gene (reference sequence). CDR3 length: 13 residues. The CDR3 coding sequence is TGTGCCAGCAGCGATAGCGGGGGGCATACGCAGTATTTT. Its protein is CASSDSGGHTQYF.

CDR3 DNA: TGTGCCACCAGCAGAGGTGGCTCTGAGACCCAGTACTTC. Protein: CATSRGGSETQYF. V gene TRBV15 combines with J gene TRBJ2-5, with unresolved D. The CDR3 runs 13 residues. V was clipped by 1 base and J by 5 bases, with 8 bases between them. CDR1 is LNHNV, CDR2 YYDKDF, per germline (reference sequence).

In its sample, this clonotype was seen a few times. This CDR3 reads CSAKGQGSNYGYTF. The CDR3 nucleotides read TGCAGCGCAAAGGGACAGGGAAGTAACTATGGCTACACCTTC. This chain links TRBV29-1 with TRBJ1-2; 9 bases match TRBD1. This CDR3 spans 14 amino acids. Trimming cost V 7 bases and J 1 base; bases outside gene matches: 7. Germline CDR1 SQVTM, CDR2 ANQGSEA.

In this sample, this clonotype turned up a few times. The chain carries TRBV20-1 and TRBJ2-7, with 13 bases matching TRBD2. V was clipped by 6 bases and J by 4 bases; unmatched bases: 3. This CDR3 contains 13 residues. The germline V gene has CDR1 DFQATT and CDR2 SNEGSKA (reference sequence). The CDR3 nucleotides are TGCAGTGCCCCGACTAGCGGGAGGTACGAGCAGTACTTC. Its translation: CSAPTSGRYEQYF.

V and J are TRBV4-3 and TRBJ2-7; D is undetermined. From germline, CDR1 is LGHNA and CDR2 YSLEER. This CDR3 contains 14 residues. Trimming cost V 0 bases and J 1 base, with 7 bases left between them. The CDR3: CASSQEIGSYEQYF. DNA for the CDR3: TGCGCCAGCAGCCAAGAGATTGGATCCTACGAGCAGTACTTC.

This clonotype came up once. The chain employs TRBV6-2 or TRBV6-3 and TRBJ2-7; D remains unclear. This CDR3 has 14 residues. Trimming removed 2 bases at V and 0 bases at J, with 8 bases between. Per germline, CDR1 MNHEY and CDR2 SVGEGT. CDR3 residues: CASSYGVYSYEQYF. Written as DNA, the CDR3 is TGTGCCAGCAGTTACGGAGTCTACTCCTACGAGCAGTACTTC.

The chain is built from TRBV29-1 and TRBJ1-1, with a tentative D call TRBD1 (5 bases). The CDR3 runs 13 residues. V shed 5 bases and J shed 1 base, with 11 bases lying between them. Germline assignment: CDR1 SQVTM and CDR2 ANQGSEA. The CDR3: CSVLIGGNTEAFF. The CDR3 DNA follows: TGCAGCGTTCTCATCGGGGGGAACACTGAAGCTTTCTTT.

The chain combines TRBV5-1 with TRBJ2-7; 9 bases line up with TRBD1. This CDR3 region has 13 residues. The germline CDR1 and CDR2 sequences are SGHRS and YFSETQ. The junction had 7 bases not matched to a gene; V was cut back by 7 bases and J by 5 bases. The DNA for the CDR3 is TGCGCCAGCGGGGACAGGGAGAGGAACGAGCAGTACTTC. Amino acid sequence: CASGDRERNEQYF.